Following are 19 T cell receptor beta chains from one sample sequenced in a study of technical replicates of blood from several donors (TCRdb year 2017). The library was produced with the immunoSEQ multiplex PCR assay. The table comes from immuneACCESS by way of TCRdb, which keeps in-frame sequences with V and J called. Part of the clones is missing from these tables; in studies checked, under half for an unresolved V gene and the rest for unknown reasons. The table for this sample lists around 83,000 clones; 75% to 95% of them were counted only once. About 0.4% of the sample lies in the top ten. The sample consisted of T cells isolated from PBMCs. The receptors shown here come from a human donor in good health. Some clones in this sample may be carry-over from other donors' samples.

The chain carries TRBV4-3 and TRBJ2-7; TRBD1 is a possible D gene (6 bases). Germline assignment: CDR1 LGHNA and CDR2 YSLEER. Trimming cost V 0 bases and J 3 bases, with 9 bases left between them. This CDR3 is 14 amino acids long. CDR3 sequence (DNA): TGCGCCAGCAGCCAAGAGGAAGGGGGCTACGAGCAGTACTTC. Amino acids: CASSQEEGGYEQYF.

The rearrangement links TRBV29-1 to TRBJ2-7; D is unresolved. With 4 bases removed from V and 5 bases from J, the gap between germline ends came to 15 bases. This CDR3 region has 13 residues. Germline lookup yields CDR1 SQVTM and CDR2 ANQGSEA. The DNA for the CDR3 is TGCAGCGTTGGCAGTTCACCCCACGACGAGCAGTACTTC. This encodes CSVGSSPHDEQYF.

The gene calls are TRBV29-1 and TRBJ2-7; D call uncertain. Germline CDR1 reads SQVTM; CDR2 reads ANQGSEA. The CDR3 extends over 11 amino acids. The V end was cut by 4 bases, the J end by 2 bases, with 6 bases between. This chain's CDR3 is CSVVQAYEQYF. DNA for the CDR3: TGCAGCGTTGTCCAGGCCTACGAGCAGTACTTC.

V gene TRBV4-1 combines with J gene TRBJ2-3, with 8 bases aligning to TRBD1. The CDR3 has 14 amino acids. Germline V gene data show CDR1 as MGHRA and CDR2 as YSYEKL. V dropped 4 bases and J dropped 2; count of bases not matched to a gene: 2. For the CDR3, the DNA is TGCGCCAGCAGCCCGGGACAGGCCACAGATACGCAGTATTTT. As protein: CASSPGQATDTQYF.

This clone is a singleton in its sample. The CDR3 loop reads CAWREEGTEAFF. The DNA for the CDR3 is TGTGCCTGGAGGGAGGAAGGGACTGAAGCTTTCTTT. The rearrangement links TRBV30 to TRBJ1-1, with D unclear. V was trimmed by 3 bases and J by 5 bases, leaving 10 bases between them. Germline CDR1 reads GTSNPN; CDR2 reads SVGIG (reference sequence). The CDR3 contains 12 residues.

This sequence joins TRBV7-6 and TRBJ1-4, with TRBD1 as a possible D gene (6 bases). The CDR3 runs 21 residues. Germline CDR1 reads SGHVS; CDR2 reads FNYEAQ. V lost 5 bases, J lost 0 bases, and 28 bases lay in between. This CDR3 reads CASSAQKTGHKTLATNEKLFF. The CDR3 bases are TGTGCCAGCAGCGCACAAAAGACGGGACATAAGACCTTAGCAACTAATGAAAAACTGTTTTTT. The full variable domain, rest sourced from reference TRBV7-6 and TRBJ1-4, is GAGVSQSPRYKVTKRGQDVALRCDPISGHVSLYWYRQALGQGPEFLTYFNYEAQQDKSGLPNDRFSAERPEGSISTLTIQRTEQRDSAMYRCASSAQKTGHKTLATNEKLFFGSGTQLSVL.

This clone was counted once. The chain's CDR3 is CASSFPGYIPTEAFF. Written as DNA, the CDR3 is TGTGCCAGCAGTTTCCCGGGATACATCCCCACTGAAGCTTTCTTT. The chain has TRBV28 and TRBJ1-1, with unresolved D. CDR3 size: 15 residues. V lost 3 bases, J lost 4 bases, and 15 bases lay in between. Per germline, CDR1 MDHEN and CDR2 SYDVKM.

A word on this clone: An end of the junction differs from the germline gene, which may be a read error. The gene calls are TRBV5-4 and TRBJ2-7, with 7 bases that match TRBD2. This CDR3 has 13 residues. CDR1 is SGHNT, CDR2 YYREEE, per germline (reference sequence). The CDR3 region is CVSSLGLGYEQYF. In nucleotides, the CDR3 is TGTGTCAGCAGCTTAGGACTAGGGTACGAGCAGTACTTC.

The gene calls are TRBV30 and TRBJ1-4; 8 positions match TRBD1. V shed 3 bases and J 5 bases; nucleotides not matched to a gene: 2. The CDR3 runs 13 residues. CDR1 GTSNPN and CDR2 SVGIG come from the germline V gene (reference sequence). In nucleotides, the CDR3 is TGTGCCTGGAGGTGGACAGGGAATGAAAAACTGTTTTTT. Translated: CAWRWTGNEKLFF.

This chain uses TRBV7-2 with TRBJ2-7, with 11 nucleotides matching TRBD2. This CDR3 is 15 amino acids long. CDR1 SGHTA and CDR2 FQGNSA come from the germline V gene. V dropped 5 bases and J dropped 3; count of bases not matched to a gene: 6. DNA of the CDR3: TGTGCCAGCAGCACCGGGACTAGCGGTTACTACGAGCAGTACTTC. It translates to CASSTGTSGYYEQYF.

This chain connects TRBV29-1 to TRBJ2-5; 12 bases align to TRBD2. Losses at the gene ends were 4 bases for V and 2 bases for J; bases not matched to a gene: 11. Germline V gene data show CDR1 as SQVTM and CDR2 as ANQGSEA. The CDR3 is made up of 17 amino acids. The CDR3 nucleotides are TGCAGCGTTGGACTAGCGGGGGATCTCCCCAGACAAGAGACCCAGTACTTC. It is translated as CSVGLAGDLPRQETQYF. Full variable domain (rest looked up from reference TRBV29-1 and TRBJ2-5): SAVISQKPSRDICQRGTSLTIQCQVDSQVTMMFWYRQQPGQSLTLIATANQGSEATYESGFVIDKFPISRPNLTFSTLTVSNMSPEDSSIYLCSVGLAGDLPRQETQYFGPGTRLLVL.

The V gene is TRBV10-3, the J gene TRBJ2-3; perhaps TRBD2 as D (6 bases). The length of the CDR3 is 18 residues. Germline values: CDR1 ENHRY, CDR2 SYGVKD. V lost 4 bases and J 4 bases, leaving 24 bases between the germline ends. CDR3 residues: CAISAPVGRDSTADTQYF. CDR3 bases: TGTGCCATCAGTGCCCCCGTCGGGCGGGACTCTACGGCAGATACGCAGTATTTT.

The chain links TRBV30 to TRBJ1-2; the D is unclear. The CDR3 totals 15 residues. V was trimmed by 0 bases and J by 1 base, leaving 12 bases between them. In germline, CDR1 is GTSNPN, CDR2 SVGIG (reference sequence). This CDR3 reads CAWSVRRILNYGYTF. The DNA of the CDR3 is TGTGCCTGGAGTGTACGGCGGATTCTTAACTATGGCTACACCTTC.

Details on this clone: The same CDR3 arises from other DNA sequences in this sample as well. CDR3 in amino acids: CASSLGGIFTEAFF. For the CDR3, the DNA is TGTGCCAGCAGCTTAGGAGGGATTTTCACTGAAGCTTTCTTT. This chain joins TRBV7-2 and TRBJ1-1; D uncertain. The CDR3 consists of 14 residues. With 1 base removed from V and 4 bases from J, the gap between germline ends came to 10 bases. Germline assignment: CDR1 SGHTA and CDR2 FQGNSA. Together with reference TRBV7-2 and TRBJ1-1, the CDR3 gives the full variable domain: GAGVSQSPSNKVTEKGKDVELRCDPISGHTALYWYRQSLGQGLEFLIYFQGNSAPDKSGLPSDRFSAERTGGSVSTLTIQRTQQEDSAVYLCASSLGGIFTEAFFGQGTRLTVV.

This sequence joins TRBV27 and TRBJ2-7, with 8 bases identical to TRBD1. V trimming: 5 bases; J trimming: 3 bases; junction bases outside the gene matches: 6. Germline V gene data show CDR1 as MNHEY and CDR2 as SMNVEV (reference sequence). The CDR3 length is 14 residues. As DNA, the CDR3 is TGTGCCAGCAGTCTCGGGACAGGAGTCTACGAGCAGTACTTC. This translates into CASSLGTGVYEQYF.

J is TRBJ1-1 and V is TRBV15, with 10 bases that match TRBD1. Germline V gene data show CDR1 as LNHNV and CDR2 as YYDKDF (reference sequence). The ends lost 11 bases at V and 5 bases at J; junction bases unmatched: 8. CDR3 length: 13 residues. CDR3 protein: CAGQTGGTTEAFF. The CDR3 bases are TGTGCCGGTCAGACAGGGGGCACGACTGAAGCTTTCTTT.

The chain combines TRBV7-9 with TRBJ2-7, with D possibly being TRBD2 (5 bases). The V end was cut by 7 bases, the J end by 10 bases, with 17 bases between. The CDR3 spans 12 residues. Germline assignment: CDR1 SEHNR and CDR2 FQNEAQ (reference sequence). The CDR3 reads CASTPASADQYF. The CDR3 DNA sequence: TGTGCCAGCACCCCCGCCTCAGCGGACCAGTACTTC.

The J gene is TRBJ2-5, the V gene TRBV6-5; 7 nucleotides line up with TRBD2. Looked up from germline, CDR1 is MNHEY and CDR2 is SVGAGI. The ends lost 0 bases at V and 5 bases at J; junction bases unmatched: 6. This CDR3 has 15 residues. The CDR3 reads CASSYSAGVGETQYF. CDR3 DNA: TGTGCCAGCAGTTACTCGGCGGGAGTTGGGGAGACCCAGTACTTC.

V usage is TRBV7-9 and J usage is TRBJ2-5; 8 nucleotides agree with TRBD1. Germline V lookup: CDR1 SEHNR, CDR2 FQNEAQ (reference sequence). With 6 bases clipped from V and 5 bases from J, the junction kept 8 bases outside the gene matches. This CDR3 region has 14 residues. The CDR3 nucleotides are TGTGCCAGCAGTCACACCGGACAGGGTGAGACCCAGTACTTC. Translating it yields CASSHTGQGETQYF. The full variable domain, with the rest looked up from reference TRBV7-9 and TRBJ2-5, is DTGVSQNPRHKITKRGQNVTFRCDPISEHNRLYWYRQTLGQGPEFLTYFQNEAQLEKSRLLSDRFSAERPKGSFSTLEIQRTEQGDSAMYLCASSHTGQGETQYFGPGTRLLVL.